A single sample gave rise to the 3 T cell receptor beta chains below, sequenced in a study of cytomegalovirus exposure and HLA in healthy donors. Use of 60 Vbeta and 13 Jbeta primers characterized the PCR. Assay used: immunoSEQ multiplex PCR; TCRdb lists only in-frame clones, some missing. The sample has some 240,000 clones; around 90% are singletons. Sample: PBMCs. All receptors derive from a girl aged 2-10 years in good health and CMV-seronegative.

This sequence joins TRBV11-2 and TRBJ2-3; D not resolved. V was shortened by 1 base and J by 1 base, with 6 bases between the two germline ends. Germline-derived CDR1 and CDR2 are SGHAT and FQNNGV. This CDR3 spans 14 amino acids. The CDR3 DNA sequence: TGTGCCAGCAGCTTAGGACTGGGCACAGATACGCAGTATTTT. Protein: CASSLGLGTDTQYF. Drawing the rest from reference TRBV11-2 and TRBJ2-3, the complete variable domain is EAGVAQSPRYKIIEKRQSVAFWCNPISGHATLYWYQQILGQGPKLLIQFQNNGVVDDSQLPKDRFSAERLKGVDSTLKIQPAKLEDSAVYLCASSLGLGTDTQYFGPGTRLTVL.

This clone has just a few counts. This chain links TRBV9 with TRBJ2-7, with 12 bases that match TRBD2. Germline trimming cut 4 bases from V and 2 bases from J; bases unmatched to any gene: 7. The CDR3 extends over 16 amino acids. The germline V gene encodes CDR1 SGDLS and CDR2 YYNGEE. This CDR3 is CASSPRLAGVPYEQYF. Here the CDR3 DNA reads TGTGCCAGCAGCCCAAGACTAGCGGGGGTCCCCTACGAGCAGTACTTC. Supplemented by reference TRBV9 and TRBJ2-7, the full variable domain reads DSGVTQTPKHLITATGQRVTLRCSPRSGDLSVYWYQQSLDQGLQFLIQYYNGEERAKGNILERFSAQQFPDLHSELNLSSLELGDSALYFCASSPRLAGVPYEQYFGPGTRLTVT.

The chain links TRBV27 to TRBJ1-5; 11 bases map to TRBD1. Germline V gene lookup returns CDR1 MNHEY and CDR2 SMNVEV (reference sequence). With 5 bases clipped from V and 6 bases from J, the junction kept 12 bases outside the gene matches. The CDR3 has 17 residues. The CDR3 loop is CASSAGTGGLGSQPQHF. The CDR3 DNA reads as TGTGCCAGCAGTGCCGGGACAGGGGGGTTAGGCTCTCAGCCCCAGCATTTT.